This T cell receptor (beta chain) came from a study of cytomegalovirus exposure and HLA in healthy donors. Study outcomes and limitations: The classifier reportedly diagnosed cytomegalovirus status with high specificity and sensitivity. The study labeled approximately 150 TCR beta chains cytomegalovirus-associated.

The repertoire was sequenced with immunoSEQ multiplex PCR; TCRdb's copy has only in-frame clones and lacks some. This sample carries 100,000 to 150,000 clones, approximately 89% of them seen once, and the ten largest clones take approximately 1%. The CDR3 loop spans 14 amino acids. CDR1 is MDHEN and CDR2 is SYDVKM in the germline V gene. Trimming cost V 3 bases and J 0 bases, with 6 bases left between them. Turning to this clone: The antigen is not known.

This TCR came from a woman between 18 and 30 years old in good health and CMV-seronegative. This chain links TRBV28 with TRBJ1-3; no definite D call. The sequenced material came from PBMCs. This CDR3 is CASSFESSGNTIYF. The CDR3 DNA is TGTGCCAGCAGTTTCGAGAGCTCTGGAAACACCATATATTTT.